This T cell receptor beta chain comes out of a study of blood T cell repertoires in COVID-19. Across the study: Researchers got acute and convalescent COVID-19 samples from the United States, Italy and Spain.

The protocol was immunoSEQ multiplex PCR, while the TCRdb copy is restricted to in-frame clones and leaves out a portion. The sample has around 130,000 clones; under 85% are singletons. Per the germline V gene, CDR1 is SGHVS and CDR2 is FNYEAQ. Trimming took 5 bases from V and 8 from J, leaving 27 bases between them. This CDR3 is 17 amino acids long. This sequence originates from a man aged 35 to 55 with active or convalescent COVID-19. The rearrangement uses TRBV7-6 and TRBJ1-1, with D perhaps matching TRBD1 (6 bases). Input material: peripheral blood. CDR3 sequence: CASSLPLGGTYNNEAFF. CDR3 DNA: TGTGCCAGCAGCCTACCCTTAGGTGGGACATATAACAACGAAGCTTTCTTT.